This TCR beta chain appears in the sequencing data of a study of tumor and adjacent non-tumor tissue in lung cancer. About the study: Patients comprised approximately eleven adenocarcinoma, a couple of squamous cell carcinoma and 1 small cell lung cancer. Whole-study results and caveats: Compared with tumor, normal lung showed significantly lower TCR diversity.

RNA was extracted from bulk tissue without any cell sorting. Trimming took off 8 bases at V and 10 bases at J, with 23 bases between the two ends. Germline V gene sequence: CDR1 MDHEN, CDR2 SYDVKM. This CDR3 region has 14 residues. With regard to this clonotype: What it recognizes is unknown. A read error is likely, as this CDR3 ends without the conserved phenylalanine or tryptophan.

The library came from three nested PCR rounds adapted from ARM-PCR protocols. TCRdb reprocessed the multiplex PCR reads with MiXCR, giving one entry per CDR3 protein. The sample has roughly 120,000 distinct CDR3 sequences; approximately 87% are singletons. The J gene is TRBJ1-1, the V gene TRBV28; no firm D call. This TCR came from a man between 65 and 85 years old with non-small cell lung cancer. Source material: lung tumor tissue. CDR3 DNA sequence: TGTGCCAGCTGTTCGAATTCCTCCCCTATTGGAGCTTTCTAT. Its translation: CASCSNSSPIGAFY.